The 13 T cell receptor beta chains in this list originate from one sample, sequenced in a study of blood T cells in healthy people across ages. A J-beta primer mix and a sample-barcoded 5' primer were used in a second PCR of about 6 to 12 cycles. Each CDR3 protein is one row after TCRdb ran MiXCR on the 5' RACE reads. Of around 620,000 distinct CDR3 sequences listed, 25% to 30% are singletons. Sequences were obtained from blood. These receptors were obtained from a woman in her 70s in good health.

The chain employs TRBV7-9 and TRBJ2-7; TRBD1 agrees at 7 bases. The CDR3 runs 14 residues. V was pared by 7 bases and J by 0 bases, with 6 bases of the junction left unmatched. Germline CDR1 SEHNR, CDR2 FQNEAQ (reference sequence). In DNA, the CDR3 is TGTGCCAGCATCCCGGGACAGAACTCCTACGAGCAGTACTTC. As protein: CASIPGQNSYEQYF. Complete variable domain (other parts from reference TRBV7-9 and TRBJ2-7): DTGVSQNPRHKITKRGQNVTFRCDPISEHNRLYWYRQTLGQGPEFLTYFQNEAQLEKSRLLSDRFSAERPKGSFSTLEIQRTEQGDSAMYLCASIPGQNSYEQYFGPGTRLTVT.

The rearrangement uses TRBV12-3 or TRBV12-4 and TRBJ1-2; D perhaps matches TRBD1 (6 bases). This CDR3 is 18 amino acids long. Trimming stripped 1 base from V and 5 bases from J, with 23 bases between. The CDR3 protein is CASSLGGGSGRGLYGYTF. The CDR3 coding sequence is TGTGCCAGCAGTTTAGGTGGAGGCTCGGGGCGGGGGCTTTATGGCTACACCTTC.

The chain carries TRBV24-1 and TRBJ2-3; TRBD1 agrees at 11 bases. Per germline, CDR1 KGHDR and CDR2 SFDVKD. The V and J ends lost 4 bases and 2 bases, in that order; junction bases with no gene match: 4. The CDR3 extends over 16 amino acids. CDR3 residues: CATSEGTGGHTDTQYF. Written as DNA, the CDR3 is TGTGCCACCAGTGAAGGGACAGGGGGACACACAGATACGCAGTATTTT.

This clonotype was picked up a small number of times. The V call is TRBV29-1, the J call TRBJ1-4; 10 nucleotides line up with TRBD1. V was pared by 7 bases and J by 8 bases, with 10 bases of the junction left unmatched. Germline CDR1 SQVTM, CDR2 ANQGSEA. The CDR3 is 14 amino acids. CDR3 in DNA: TGCAGCGCCAAGGCAGGGACAGGGGCCGAAAAACTGTTTTTT. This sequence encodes CSAKAGTGAEKLFF.

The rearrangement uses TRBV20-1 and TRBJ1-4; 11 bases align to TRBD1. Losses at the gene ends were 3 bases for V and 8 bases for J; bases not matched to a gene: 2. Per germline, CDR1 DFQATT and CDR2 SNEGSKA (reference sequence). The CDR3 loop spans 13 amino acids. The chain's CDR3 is CSARGTGGEKLFF. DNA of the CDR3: TGCAGTGCTAGGGGGACAGGGGGAGAAAAACTGTTTTTT.

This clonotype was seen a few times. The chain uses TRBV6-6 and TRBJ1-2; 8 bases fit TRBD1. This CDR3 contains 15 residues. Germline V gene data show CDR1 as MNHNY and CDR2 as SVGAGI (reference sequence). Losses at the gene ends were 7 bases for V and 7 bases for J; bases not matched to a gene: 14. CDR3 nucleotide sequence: TGTGCCAGCATGATTGGACAGGGCGAAAAAGGTGGCTACACCTTC. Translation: CASMIGQGEKGGYTF.

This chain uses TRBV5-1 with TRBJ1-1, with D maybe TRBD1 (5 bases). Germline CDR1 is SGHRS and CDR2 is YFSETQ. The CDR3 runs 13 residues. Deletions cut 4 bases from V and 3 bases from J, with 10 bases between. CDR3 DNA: TGCGCCAGCAGCGATATCAGGGACACTGAAGCTTTCTTT. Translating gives CASSDIRDTEAFF.

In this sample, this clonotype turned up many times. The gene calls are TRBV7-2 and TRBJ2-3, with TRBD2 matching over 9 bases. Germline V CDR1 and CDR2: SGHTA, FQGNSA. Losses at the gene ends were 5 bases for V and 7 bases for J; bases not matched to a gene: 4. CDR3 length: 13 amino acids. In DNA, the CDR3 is TGTGCCAGCAGCGGCGGGGGGGCGAATACGCAGTATTTT. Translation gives CASSGGGANTQYF.

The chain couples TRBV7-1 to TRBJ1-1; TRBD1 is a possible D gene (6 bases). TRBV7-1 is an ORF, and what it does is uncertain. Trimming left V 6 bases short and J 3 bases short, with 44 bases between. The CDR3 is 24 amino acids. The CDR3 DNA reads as TGTGCCAGCAGTCGATTGGATGATTATATCTTGGGGTTAGGTTCAGGGGCTGCTTACACTGAAGCTTTCTTT. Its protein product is CASSRLDDYILGLGSGAAYTEAFF.

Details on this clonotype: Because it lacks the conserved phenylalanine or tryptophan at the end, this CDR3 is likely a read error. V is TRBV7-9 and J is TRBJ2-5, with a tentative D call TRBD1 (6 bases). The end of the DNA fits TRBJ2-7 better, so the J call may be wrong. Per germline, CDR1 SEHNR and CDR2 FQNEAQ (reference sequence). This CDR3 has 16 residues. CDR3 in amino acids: CASSPPQGTFSGEQYL. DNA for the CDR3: TGTGCCAGCAGCCCCCCCCAGGGGACGTTTAGTGGCGAGCAGTACCTC.

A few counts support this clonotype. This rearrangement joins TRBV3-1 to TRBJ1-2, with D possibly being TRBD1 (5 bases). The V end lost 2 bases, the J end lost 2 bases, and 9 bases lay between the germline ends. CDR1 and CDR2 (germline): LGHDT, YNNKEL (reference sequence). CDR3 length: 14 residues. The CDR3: CASSQRGGNYGYTF. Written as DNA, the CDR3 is TGTGCCAGCAGCCAACGGGGGGGGAACTATGGCTACACCTTC. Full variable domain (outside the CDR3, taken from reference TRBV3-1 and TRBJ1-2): DTAVSQTPKYLVTQMGNDKSIKCEQNLGHDTMYWYKQDSKKFLKIMFSYNNKELIINETVPNRFSPKSPDKAHLNLHINSLELGDSAVYFCASSQRGGNYGYTFGSGTRLTVV.

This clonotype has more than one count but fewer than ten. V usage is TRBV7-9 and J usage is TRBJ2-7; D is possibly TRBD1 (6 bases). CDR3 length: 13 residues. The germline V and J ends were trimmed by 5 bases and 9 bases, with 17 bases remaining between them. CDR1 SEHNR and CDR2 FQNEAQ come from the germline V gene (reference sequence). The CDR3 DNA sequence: TGTGCCAGCAGCGCCGGGACAAGGCTAGGGCAGTACTTC. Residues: CASSAGTRLGQYF.

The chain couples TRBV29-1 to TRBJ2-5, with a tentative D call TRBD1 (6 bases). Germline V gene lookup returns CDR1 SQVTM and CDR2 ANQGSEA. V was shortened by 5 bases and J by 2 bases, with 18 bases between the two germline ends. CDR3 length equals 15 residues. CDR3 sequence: CSVLFIQGSQETQYF. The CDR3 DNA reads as TGCAGCGTTTTATTCATACAGGGTAGTCAAGAGACCCAGTACTTC.